This T cell receptor (beta chain) was sequenced for a study of T cell responses to AZD1222 COVID-19 vaccine. Assay used: immunoSEQ multiplex PCR; TCRdb lists only in-frame clones, some missing. The sample contains tens of thousands of clones, about 86% of which appear only once. The length of the CDR3 is 15 residues. Per the germline V gene, CDR1 is SEHNR and CDR2 is FQNEAQ (reference sequence). V was trimmed by 4 bases and J by 6 bases, leaving 16 bases between them. Whole-study findings and limits: Seropositive status at baseline applied to only five or six AZD1222 recipients.

Worth noting for this clone: Its cognate antigen is unknown.

The material sequenced was peripheral blood, taken on day 0 of AZD1222 vaccination. The chain is built from TRBV7-9 and TRBJ2-1; D is ambiguous. The source of this sequence is an adult in good health. The CDR3 is CASSSYGSPLNEQFF. In nucleotides, the CDR3 is TGTGCCAGCAGCTCCTATGGGTCACCACTCAATGAGCAGTTCTTC.